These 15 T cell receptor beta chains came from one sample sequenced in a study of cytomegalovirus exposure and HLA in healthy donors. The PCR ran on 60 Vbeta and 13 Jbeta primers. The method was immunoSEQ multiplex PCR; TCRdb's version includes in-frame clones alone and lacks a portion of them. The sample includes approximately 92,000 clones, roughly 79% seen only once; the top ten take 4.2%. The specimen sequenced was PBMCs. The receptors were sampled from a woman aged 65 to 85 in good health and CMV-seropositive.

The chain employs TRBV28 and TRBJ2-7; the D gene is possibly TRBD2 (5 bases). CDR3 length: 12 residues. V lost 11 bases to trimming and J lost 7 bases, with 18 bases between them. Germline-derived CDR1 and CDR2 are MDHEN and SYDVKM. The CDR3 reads CALGRQTGEQYF. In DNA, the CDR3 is TGTGCCCTAGGGCGTCAAACGGGAGAGCAGTACTTC.

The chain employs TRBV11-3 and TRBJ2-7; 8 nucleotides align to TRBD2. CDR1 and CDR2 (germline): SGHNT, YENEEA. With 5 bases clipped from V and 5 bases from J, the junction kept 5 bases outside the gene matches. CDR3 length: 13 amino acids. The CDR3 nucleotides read TGTGCCAGCAGCCTCGGGACTAGTGACGAGCAGTACTTC. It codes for CASSLGTSDEQYF.

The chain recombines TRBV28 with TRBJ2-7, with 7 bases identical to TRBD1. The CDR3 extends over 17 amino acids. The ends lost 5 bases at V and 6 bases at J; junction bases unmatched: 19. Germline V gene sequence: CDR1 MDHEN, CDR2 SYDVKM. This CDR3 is CASSLFVPGQRNTEQYF. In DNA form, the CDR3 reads TGTGCCAGCAGTCTCTTCGTTCCGGGACAGAGAAATACCGAGCAGTACTTC. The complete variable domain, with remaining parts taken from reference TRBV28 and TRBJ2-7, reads DVKVTQSSRYLVKRTGEKVFLECVQDMDHENMFWYRQDPGLGLRLIYFSYDVKMKEKGDIPEGYSVSREKKERFSLILESASTNQTSMYLCASSLFVPGQRNTEQYFGPGTRLTVT.

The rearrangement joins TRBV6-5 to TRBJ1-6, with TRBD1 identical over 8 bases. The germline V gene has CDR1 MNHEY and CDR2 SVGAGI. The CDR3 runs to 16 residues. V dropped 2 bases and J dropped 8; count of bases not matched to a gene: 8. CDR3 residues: CASSYQYGQGHSPLHF. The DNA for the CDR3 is TGTGCCAGCAGTTACCAATACGGACAGGGTCATTCACCCCTCCACTTT.

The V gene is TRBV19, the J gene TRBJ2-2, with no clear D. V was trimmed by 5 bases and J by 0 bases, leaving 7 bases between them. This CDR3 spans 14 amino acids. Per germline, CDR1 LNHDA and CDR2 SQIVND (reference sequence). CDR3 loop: CASSFLTNTGELFF. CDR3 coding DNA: TGTGCCAGTAGTTTTCTAACGAACACCGGGGAGCTGTTTTTT.

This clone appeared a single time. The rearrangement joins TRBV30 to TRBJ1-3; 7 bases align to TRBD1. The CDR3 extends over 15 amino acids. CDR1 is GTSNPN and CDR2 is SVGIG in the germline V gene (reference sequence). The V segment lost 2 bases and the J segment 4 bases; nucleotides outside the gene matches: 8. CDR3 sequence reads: CAWSQQGKSGNTIYF. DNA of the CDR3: TGTGCCTGGAGTCAACAGGGGAAATCAGGAAACACCATATATTTT.

CDR3: CASSMYWTSGSSGELFF. The CDR3 DNA follows: TGTGCCAGCAGCATGTACTGGACTAGCGGGAGTAGCGGGGAGCTGTTTTTT. The gene calls are TRBV11-2 and TRBJ2-2; 13 bases fit TRBD2. The trim removed 5 bases at V and 7 bases at J, leaving 10 bases unmatched. Germline loops: CDR1 SGHAT, CDR2 FQNNGV. CDR3 length equals 17 residues.

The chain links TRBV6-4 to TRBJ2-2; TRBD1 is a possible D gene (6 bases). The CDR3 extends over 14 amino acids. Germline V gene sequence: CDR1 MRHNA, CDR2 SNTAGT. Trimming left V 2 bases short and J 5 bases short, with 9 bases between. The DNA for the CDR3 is TGTGCCAGCAGTGACACAGGGAAAACCGGGGAGCTGTTTTTT. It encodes CASSDTGKTGELFF.

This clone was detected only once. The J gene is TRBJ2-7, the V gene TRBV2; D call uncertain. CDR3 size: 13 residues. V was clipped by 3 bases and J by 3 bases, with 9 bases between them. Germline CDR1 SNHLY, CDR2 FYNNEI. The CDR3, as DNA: TGTGCCAGCAGTGATCCGGAGCACTACGAGCAGTACTTC. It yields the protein CASSDPEHYEQYF.

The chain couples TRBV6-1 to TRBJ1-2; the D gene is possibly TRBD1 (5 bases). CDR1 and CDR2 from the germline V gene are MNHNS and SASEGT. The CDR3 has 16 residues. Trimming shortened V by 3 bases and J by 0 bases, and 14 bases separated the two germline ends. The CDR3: CASSEVGAASNYGYTF. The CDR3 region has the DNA TGTGCCAGCAGTGAGGTAGGGGCCGCTTCTAACTATGGCTACACCTTC.

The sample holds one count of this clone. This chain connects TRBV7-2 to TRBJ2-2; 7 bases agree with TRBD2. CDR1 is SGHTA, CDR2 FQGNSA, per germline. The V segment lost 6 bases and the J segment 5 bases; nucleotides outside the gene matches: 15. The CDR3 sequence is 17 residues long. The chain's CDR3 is CASSLSRDAGRTGELFF. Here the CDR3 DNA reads TGTGCCAGCAGTTTATCACGGGACGCCGGGAGGACCGGGGAGCTGTTTTTT. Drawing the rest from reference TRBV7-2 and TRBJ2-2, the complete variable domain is GAGVSQSPSNKVTEKGKDVELRCDPISGHTALYWYRQSLGQGLEFLIYFQGNSAPDKSGLPSDRFSAERTGGSVSTLTIQRTQQEDSAVYLCASSLSRDAGRTGELFFGEGSRLTVL.

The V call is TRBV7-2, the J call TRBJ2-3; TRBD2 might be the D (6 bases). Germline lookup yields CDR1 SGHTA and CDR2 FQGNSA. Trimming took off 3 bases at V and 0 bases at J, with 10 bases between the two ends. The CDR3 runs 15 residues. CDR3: CASSFGGMSTDTQYF. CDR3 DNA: TGTGCCAGCAGCTTTGGCGGGATGAGCACAGATACGCAGTATTTT. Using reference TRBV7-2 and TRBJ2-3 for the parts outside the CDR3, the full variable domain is GAGVSQSPSNKVTEKGKDVELRCDPISGHTALYWYRQSLGQGLEFLIYFQGNSAPDKSGLPSDRFSAERTGGSVSTLTIQRTQQEDSAVYLCASSFGGMSTDTQYFGPGTRLTVL.

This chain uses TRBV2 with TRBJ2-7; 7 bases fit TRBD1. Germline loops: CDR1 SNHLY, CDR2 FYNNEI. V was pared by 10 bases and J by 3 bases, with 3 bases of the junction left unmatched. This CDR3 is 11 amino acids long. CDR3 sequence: CATQGIYEQYF. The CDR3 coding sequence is TGTGCCACACAGGGGATCTACGAGCAGTACTTC.

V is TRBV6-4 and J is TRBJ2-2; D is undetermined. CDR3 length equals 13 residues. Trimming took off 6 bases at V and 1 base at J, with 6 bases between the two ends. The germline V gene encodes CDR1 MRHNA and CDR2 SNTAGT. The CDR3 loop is CASRTGNTGELFF. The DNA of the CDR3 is TGTGCCAGCAGAACGGGGAACACCGGGGAGCTGTTTTTT.

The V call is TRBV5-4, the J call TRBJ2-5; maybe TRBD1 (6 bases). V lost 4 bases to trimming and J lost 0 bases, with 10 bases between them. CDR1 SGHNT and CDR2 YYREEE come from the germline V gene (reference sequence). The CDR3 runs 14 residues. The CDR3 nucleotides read TGTGCCAGCAGCCCTAGACAGGACCAAGAGACCCAGTACTTC. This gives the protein CASSPRQDQETQYF.